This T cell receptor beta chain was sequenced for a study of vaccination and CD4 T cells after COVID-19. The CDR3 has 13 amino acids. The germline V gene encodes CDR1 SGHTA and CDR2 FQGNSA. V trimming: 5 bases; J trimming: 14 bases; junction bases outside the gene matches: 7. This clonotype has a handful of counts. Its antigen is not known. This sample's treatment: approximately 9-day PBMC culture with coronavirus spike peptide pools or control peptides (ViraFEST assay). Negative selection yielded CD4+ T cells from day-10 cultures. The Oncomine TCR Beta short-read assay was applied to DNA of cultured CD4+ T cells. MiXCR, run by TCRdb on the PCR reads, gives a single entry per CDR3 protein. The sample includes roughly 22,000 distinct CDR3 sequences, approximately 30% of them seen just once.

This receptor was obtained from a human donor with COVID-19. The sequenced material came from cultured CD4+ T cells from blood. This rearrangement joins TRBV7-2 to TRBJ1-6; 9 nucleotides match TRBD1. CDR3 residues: CASSNRDRESLHF. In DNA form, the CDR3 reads TGTGCCAGCAGCAACCGGGACAGGGAGTCCCTCCACTTT.